This TCR beta chain was found in a study of blood T cell repertoires in COVID-19. About the research overall: Acute and convalescent COVID-19 specimens originated in the United States, Italy and Spain. T cells, B-cell-depleted T cells, or PBMCs supplied cDNA or gDNA.

Germline V gene lookup returns CDR1 LNHNV and CDR2 YYDKDF (reference sequence). V lost 0 bases and J 4 bases, leaving 12 bases between the germline ends. There are 15 residues in the CDR3. As originally analysed: How many nucleated cells were present was estimated from reference gene primer amplification. Sequencing was performed with immunoSEQ multiplex PCR; in TCRdb, only in-frame clones are kept and a portion is missing. V and J calls and clone size are given by that table; D and trimming were obtained from the DNA. The sample lists over 200,000 clones, approximately 90% occurring once. The source of this sequence is a woman in her forties with acute or convalescent COVID-19. Specimen: peripheral blood. The chain carries TRBV15 and TRBJ2-5, with D tentatively TRBD2 (6 bases). The CDR3 spells CATSREGEDGETQYF. The DNA for the CDR3 is TGTGCCACCAGCAGAGAAGGGGAGGACGGAGAGACCCAGTACTTC.